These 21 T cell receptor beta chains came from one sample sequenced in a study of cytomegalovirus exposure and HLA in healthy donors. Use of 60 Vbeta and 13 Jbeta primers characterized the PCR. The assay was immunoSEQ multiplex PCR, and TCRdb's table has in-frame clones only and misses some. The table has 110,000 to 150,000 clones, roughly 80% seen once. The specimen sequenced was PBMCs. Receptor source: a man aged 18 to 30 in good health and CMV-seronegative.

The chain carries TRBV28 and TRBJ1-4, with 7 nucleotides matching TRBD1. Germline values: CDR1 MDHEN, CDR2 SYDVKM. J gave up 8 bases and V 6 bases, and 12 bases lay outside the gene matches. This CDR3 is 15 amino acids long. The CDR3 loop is CASSPSGQTGEKLFF. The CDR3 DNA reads TGTGCCAGCAGCCCCTCGGGACAGACCGGGGAAAAACTGTTTTTT.

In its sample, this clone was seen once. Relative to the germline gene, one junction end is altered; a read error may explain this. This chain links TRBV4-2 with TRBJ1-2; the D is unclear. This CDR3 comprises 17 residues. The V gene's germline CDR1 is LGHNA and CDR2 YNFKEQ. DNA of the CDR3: TGTGCCAGCAGCAAAGACTCGGTCTTCTCGGCTAACTATGGCTACACCTTC. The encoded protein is CASSKDSVFSANYGYTF.

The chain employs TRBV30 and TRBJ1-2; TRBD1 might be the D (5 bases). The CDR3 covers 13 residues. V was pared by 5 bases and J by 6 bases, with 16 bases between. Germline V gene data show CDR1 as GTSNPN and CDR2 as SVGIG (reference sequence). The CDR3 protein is CAWGMGGIHGYTF. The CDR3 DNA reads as TGTGCCTGGGGGATGGGGGGTATCCATGGCTACACCTTC. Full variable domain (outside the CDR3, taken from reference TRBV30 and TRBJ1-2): SQTIHQWPATLVQPVGSPLSLECTVEGTSNPNLYWYRQAAGRGLQLLFYSVGIGQISSEVPQNLSASRPQDRQFILSSKKLLLSDSGFYLCAWGMGGIHGYTFGSGTRLTVV.

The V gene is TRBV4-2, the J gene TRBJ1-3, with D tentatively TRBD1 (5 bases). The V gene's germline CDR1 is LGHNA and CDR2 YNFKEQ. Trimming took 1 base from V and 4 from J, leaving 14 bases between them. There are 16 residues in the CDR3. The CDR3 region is CASSQVGGYSGNTIYF. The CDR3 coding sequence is TGTGCCAGCAGCCAAGTCGGGGGATATTCAGGAAACACCATATATTTT.

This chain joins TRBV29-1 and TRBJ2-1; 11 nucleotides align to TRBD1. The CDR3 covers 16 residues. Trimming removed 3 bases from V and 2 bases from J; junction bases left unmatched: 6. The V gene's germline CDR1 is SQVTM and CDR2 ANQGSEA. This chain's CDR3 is CSVDGDRGAAYNEQFF. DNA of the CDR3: TGCAGCGTTGATGGGGACAGGGGGGCCGCCTACAATGAGCAGTTCTTC.

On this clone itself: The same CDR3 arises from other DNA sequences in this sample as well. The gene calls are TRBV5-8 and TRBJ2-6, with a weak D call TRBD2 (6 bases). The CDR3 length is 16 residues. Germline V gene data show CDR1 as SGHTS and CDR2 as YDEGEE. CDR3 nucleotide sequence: TGTGCTAGTACTGCGGGACGGGGCTCTGGGGCCAACGTCCTGACTTTC. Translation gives CASTAGRGSGANVLTF.

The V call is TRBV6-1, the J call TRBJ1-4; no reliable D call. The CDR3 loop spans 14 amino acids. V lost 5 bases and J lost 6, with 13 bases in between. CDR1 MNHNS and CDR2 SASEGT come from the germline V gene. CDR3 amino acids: CASSSPGDHEKLFF. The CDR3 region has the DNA TGTGCCAGCAGTTCCCCCGGGGATCATGAAAAACTGTTTTTT.

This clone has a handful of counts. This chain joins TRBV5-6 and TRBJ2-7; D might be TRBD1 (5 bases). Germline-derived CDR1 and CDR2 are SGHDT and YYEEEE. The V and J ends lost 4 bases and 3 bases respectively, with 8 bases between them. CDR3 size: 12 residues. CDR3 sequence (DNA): TGTGCCAGCAGCCGACAGCACTACGAGCAGTACTTC. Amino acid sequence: CASSRQHYEQYF. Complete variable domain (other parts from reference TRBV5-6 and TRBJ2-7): DAGVTQSPTHLIKTRGQQVTLRCSPKSGHDTVSWYQQALGQGPQFIFQYYEEEERQRGNFPDRFSGHQFPNYSSELNVNALLLGDSALYLCASSRQHYEQYFGPGTRLTVT.

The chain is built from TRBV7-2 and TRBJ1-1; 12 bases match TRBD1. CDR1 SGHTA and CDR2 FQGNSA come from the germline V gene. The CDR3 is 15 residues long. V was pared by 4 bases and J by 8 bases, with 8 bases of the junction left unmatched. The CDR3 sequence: CASSSLGTGGAEAFF. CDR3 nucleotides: TGTGCCAGCAGCTCTTTAGGGACAGGGGGCGCGGAAGCTTTCTTT.

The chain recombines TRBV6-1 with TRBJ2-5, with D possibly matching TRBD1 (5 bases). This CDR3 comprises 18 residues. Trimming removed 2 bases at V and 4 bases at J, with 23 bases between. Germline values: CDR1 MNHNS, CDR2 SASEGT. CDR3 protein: CASSEWSGASYPGETQYF. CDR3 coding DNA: TGTGCCAGCAGTGAATGGTCTGGGGCCAGCTATCCCGGAGAGACCCAGTACTTC.

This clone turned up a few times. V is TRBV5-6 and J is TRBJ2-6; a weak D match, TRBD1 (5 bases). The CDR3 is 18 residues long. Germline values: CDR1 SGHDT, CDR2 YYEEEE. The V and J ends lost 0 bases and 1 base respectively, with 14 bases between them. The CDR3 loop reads CASSLGPGQRSGANVLTF. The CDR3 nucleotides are TGTGCCAGCAGCTTGGGCCCCGGACAAAGGTCTGGGGCCAACGTCCTGACTTTC.

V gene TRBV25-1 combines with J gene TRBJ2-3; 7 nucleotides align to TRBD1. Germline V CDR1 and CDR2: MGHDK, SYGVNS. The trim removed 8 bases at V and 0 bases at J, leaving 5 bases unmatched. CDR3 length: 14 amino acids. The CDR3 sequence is CASGPGQSTDTQYF. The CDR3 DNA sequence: TGTGCCAGCGGACCGGGACAGAGCACAGATACGCAGTATTTT.

This CDR3 reads CASSTGVNEQFF. CDR3 sequence (DNA): TGTGCCAGCAGCACAGGGGTGAATGAGCAGTTCTTC. The rearrangement uses TRBV7-9 and TRBJ2-1; TRBD1 matches at 7 bases. V lost 5 bases to trimming and J lost 7 bases; unmatched junction nucleotides: 2. CDR1 is SEHNR, CDR2 FQNEAQ, per germline (reference sequence). This CDR3 is built from 12 residues.

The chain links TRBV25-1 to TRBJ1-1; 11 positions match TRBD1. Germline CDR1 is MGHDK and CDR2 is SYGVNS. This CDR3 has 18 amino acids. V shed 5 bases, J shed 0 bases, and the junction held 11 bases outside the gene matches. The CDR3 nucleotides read TGTGCCAGCAGTCCACAATCCGGACAGGGGGCGATGAACACTGAAGCTTTCTTT. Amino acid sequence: CASSPQSGQGAMNTEAFF.

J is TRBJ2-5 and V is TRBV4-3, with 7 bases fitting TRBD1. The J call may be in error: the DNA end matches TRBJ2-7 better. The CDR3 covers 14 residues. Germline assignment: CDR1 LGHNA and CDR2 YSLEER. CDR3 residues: CASSLGGLTYEQYF. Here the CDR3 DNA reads TGCGCCAGCAGCCTAGGGGGCTTAACCTACGAGCAGTACTTC.

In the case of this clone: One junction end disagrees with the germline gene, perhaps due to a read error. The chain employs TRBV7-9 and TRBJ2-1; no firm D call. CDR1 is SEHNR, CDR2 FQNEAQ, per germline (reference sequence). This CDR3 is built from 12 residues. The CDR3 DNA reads TGTTCCAGCAGCTTAGTGCCCGGGGAGCAGTTCTTC. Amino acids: CSSSLVPGEQFF.

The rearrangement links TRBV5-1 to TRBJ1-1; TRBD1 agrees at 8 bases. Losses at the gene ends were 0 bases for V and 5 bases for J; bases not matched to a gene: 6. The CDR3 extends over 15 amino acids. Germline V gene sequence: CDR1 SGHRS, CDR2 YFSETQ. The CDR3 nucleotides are TGCGCCAGCAGCTTGGTGGGGACAGGTTTAACTGAAGCTTTCTTT. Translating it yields CASSLVGTGLTEAFF. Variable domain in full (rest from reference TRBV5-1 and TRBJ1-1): KAGVTQTPRYLIKTRGQQVTLSCSPISGHRSVSWYQQTPGQGLQFLFEYFSETQRNKGNFPGRFSGRQFSNSRSEMNVSTLELGDSALYLCASSLVGTGLTEAFFGQGTRLTVV.

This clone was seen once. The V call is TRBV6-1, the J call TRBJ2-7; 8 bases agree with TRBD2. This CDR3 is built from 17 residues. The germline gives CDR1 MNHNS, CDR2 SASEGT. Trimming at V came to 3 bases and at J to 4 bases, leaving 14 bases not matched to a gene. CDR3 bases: TGTGCCAGCAGTGACCCAGCCTCACTAGCGGATAGTTACGAGCAGTACTTC. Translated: CASSDPASLADSYEQYF.

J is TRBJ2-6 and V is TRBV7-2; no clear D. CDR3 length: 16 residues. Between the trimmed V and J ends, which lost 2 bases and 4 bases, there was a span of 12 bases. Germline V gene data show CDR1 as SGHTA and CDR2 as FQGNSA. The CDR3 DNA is TGTGCCAGCAGCTTATTCATCACAGCCGGGGCCAACGTCCTGACTTTC. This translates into CASSLFITAGANVLTF.

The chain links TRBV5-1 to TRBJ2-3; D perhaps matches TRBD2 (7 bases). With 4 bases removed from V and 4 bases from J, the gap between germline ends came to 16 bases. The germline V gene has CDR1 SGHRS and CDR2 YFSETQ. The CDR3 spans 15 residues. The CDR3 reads CASSRGAASADTQYF. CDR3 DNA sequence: TGCGCCAGCAGCCGGGGGGCGGCCTCGGCAGATACGCAGTATTTT.

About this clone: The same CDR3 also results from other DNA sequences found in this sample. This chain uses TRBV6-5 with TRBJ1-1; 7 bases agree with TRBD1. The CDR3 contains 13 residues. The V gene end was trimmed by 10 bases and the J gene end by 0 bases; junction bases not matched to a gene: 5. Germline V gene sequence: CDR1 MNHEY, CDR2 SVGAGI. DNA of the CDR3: TGTGCCACCGGGGGACAGCTGAACACTGAAGCTTTCTTT. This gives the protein CATGGQLNTEAFF.